This T cell receptor beta chain was identified in a study of circulating and synovial CD4+ cells in juvenile arthritis. Trimming took off 5 bases at V and 2 bases at J, with 13 bases between the two ends. The CDR3 has 14 amino acids. In germline, CDR1 is SGHTA, CDR2 FQGNSA. Measured with immunoSEQ multiplex PCR; TCRdb has only the in-frame clones, and not every one. The sample contains about 1,800 clones, 80% to 95% of which appear only once. The sample holds a few counts of this clone. Sequencing was performed on HLA-DR+ CD4+ T cells from blood. Specified subset: circulating pathogenic-like lymphocytes, sorted as HLA-DR+CD14-CD3+CD4+CD25low/- blood T cells. V gene TRBV7-2 combines with J gene TRBJ2-7; a weak D match, TRBD2 (5 bases). The TCR originated in a human patient with juvenile idiopathic arthritis. Some clones in this sample may be carry-over from other donors' samples. CDR3 in amino acids: CASSPGPGAYEQYF. The CDR3 nucleotides are TGTGCCAGCAGCCCGGGCCCCGGGGCCTACGAGCAGTACTTC.